Following are 5 T cell receptor beta chains from one sample sequenced in a study of OX40 agonist ivuxolimab in advanced cancers. The method was immunoSEQ multiplex PCR; TCRdb's version includes in-frame clones alone and lacks a portion of them. The data contain roughly 44,000 clones, around 80% of them singletons. This specimen consisted of CD4+ or CD8+ T cells sorted from blood, obtained in a trial of the OX40 agonist ivuxolimab. The receptor source for this set is an adult with an advanced solid tumor such as melanoma, head and neck, liver or kidney cancer.

A single count supports this clone. This chain joins TRBV5-1 and TRBJ1-1; 7 positions agree with TRBD1. J was trimmed by 4 bases and V by 1 base; bases with no gene match: 4. The CDR3 is 14 amino acids. Germline values: CDR1 SGHRS, CDR2 YFSETQ. This CDR3 is CASSLNPGGTEAFF. The CDR3, as DNA: TGCGCCAGCAGCTTGAATCCAGGGGGCACTGAAGCTTTCTTT. Looking up the rest from reference TRBV5-1 and TRBJ1-1 gives the full variable domain: KAGVTQTPRYLIKTRGQQVTLSCSPISGHRSVSWYQQTPGQGLQFLFEYFSETQRNKGNFPGRFSGRQFSNSRSEMNVSTLELGDSALYLCASSLNPGGTEAFFGQGTRLTVV.

V usage is TRBV28 and J usage is TRBJ1-3; D not certain. The germline V and J ends were trimmed by 5 bases and 0 bases, with 17 bases remaining between them. The CDR3 contains 17 residues. Germline-derived CDR1 and CDR2 are MDHEN and SYDVKM. The CDR3 loop is CASSDPGRDNSGNTIYF. The CDR3 DNA follows: TGTGCCAGCAGTGATCCTGGTCGCGATAACTCTGGAAACACCATATATTTT.

The count of this clone is one. CDR3 DNA: TGTGCCAGCAGCGTTTCCGGGACTAGCGGGCTCTACGAGCAGTACTTC. As protein: CASSVSGTSGLYEQYF. This rearrangement joins TRBV7-8 to TRBJ2-7; 12 positions match TRBD2. From germline, CDR1 is SGHVS and CDR2 FQNEAQ. The CDR3 has 16 amino acids. Trimming took 5 bases from V and 3 from J; bases not matched to a gene: 8.

The V call is TRBV7-9, the J call TRBJ2-7; D is unresolved. Germline values: CDR1 SEHNR, CDR2 FQNEAQ (reference sequence). V was clipped by 5 bases and J by 1 base, with 6 bases between them. The CDR3 covers 12 residues. In nucleotides, the CDR3 is TGTGCCAGCAGCACTATGTCCTACGAGCAGTACTTC. Protein product: CASSTMSYEQYF.

In the case of this clone: Its ends do not fully match the called genes, so a read error is possible. The chain uses TRBV9 and TRBJ2-1; weak D call: TRBD1 (5 bases). Germline CDR1 reads SGDLS; CDR2 reads YYNGEE. The CDR3 runs to 15 residues. The chain's CDR3 is CASSVDQGSGNGQFF. The DNA of the CDR3 is TGTGCCAGCAGCGTAGACCAGGGTTCCGGCAATGGGCAGTTCTTC.